This note documents a single TCR beta chain sequence. Its specific antigen is unknown. Base qualities are not recorded, but no much larger clone differs from it by a single base. This same CDR3 is encoded by further DNA sequences in the sample. The data stem from a study of blood T cell repertoires in COVID-19 (dated by TCRdb to 2018 to 2020). For the study in its entirety: Samples from collaborators originated in the United States, Italy and Spain and spanned both the acute and convalescent phases of COVID-19. Subjects who had been exposed to COVID-19, were actively infected with it, or had recovered from it provided the deeply sampled blood TCRbeta repertoires that made up the dataset. Sample metadata almost always included a de-identified subject ID, COVID-19 status, age in years and sex. Where available, HLA class I and class II types were obtained from metadata supplied by the sample provider rather than from assay-based typing. A freely available public database, intended as a resource for researchers studying the immune response to SARS-CoV-2, is where the repertoires were released. The samples were drawn from the first 160 participants of the ongoing ImmuneRACE study and from some 1,300 subjects provided by 6 global collaborators. The prospective study material was composed of cDNA or gDNA derived from T cells, B-cell-depleted T cells, or PBMCs.

The full study reports these points: How much clinical and demographic metadata was included differed by source and by participant, and the metadata was provided uncurated.

CDR1 and CDR2 are read off the germline V gene as MGHRA and YSYEKL. From the cysteine up to the phenylalanine, the CDR3 has a length of 12 residues. Only the CDR3 DNA stays, 36 bases, in frame from base 1. Trimming takes 1 base from V and 8 bases from J, and the germline ends sit 8 bases apart. The immunoSEQ Assay, a bias-controlled multiplex PCR, was used to amplify TCRbeta CDR3 regions from genomic DNA. The original methods were these. Within the assay, amplification of reference gene primers was used to estimate how many nucleated cells each sample contained. Sequence reads were collapsed and filtered to measure the absolute abundance of every unique TCRbeta CDR3 rearrangement. Productive Simpson clonality was computed per sample as the square root of Simpson's diversity index over productive rearrangements. The table comes from immuneACCESS by way of TCRdb, which keeps in-frame sequences with V and J called. Part of the clones is missing from these tables; in studies checked, under half for an unresolved V gene and the rest for unknown reasons. V and J calls plus clone size are reproduced from that table; the DNA served to infer D and trimming. Counted in this sample were about 150,000 clones; around 84% of them appeared once. The ten most abundant clones make up 1.5% to 2% of the sample.

The collaborating institutions used their own protocols to collect whole blood in K2EDTA tubes. For TCRbeta analysis, collaborators shipped samples in one of three forms: frozen whole blood, isolated PBMCs, or DNA extracted from either of those sample types. The chain employs TRBV4-1 and TRBJ1-2; no D segment can be confidently identified. The specimen was peripheral blood. The sequence was collected from a man aged 80 or over with acute or convalescent COVID-19. Here is the DNA: TGCGCCAGCAGCCAAGGCCTTGGCGGCTACACCTTC. Its amino acids are CASSQGLGGYTF.